Below, 21 T cell receptor beta chains from the same sample are listed, as sequenced in a study of blood T cell repertoires in COVID-19. The repertoire was sequenced with immunoSEQ multiplex PCR; TCRdb's copy has only in-frame clones and lacks some. The data contain approximately 300,000 clones, about nine tenths of them singletons. Sequenced input: PBMCs or T cells enriched from blood (not recorded which). All receptors come from a man aged 60 to 69 who had recovered from COVID-19.

The rearrangement links TRBV19 to TRBJ2-7; 7 bases fit TRBD1. The length of the CDR3 is 17 residues. V dropped 0 bases and J dropped 5; count of bases not matched to a gene: 13. CDR1 is LNHDA and CDR2 is SQIVND in the germline V gene (reference sequence). This chain's CDR3 is CASSIDGTAYSLDEQYF. CDR3 in DNA: TGTGCCAGTAGTATAGATGGGACAGCATATTCACTCGACGAGCAGTACTTC. The complete variable domain, with remaining parts taken from reference TRBV19 and TRBJ2-7, reads DGGITQSPKYLFRKEGQNVTLSCEQNLNHDAMYWYRQDPGQGLRLIYYSQIVNDFQKGDIAEGYSVSREKKESFPLTVTSAQKNPTAFYLCASSIDGTAYSLDEQYFGPGTRLTVT.

V and J are TRBV7-8 and TRBJ1-2; 9 bases map to TRBD1. Germline CDR1 reads SGHVS; CDR2 reads FQNEAQ. This CDR3 contains 14 residues. Trimming at V came to 4 bases and at J to 3 bases, leaving 3 bases not matched to a gene. The CDR3 coding sequence is TGTGCCAGCAGCTACCGGACAGGGGACTATGGCTACACCTTC. It is translated as CASSYRTGDYGYTF.

The chain carries TRBV20-1 and TRBJ2-5; 10 bases align to TRBD2. The germline CDR1 and CDR2 sequences are DFQATT and SNEGSKA (reference sequence). CDR3 length: 15 amino acids. After removal of 3 bases from V and 4 bases from J, the junction contained 8 bases not matched to a gene. The CDR3 coding sequence is TGCAGTGCTAGTAAAGCGGGAGGGCGGGGAGAGACCCAGTACTTC. It encodes CSASKAGGRGETQYF.

This chain connects TRBV18 to TRBJ1-2; TRBD1 matches 7 bases. Losses at the gene ends were 6 bases for V and 4 bases for J; bases not matched to a gene: 5. CDR3 length: 13 amino acids. Per the germline V gene, CDR1 is KGHSH and CDR2 is LQKENI. The CDR3 DNA follows: TGTGCCAGCTCGGAGGGGGCTGGCTATGGCTACACCTTC. It specifies CASSEGAGYGYTF.

The V and J genes are TRBV5-4 and TRBJ1-5; TRBD1 is a possible D gene (5 bases). Germline V gene sequence: CDR1 SGHNT, CDR2 YYREEE (reference sequence). Trimming shortened V by 1 base and J by 6 bases, and 14 bases separated the two germline ends. CDR3 size: 15 residues. CDR3 protein: CASSLWGGVGQPQHF. CDR3 nucleotides: TGTGCCAGCAGCTTGTGGGGAGGGGTGGGTCAGCCCCAGCATTTT.

The rearrangement joins TRBV25-1 to TRBJ2-7; D might be TRBD1 (8 bases). CDR1 and CDR2 (germline): MGHDK, SYGVNS. The length of the CDR3 is 14 residues. Trimming removed 3 bases at V and 4 bases at J, with 13 bases between. This CDR3 is CASSDDRGGYEQYF. CDR3 DNA sequence: TGTGCCAGCAGTGACGACAGGGGAGGGTACGAGCAGTACTTC.

The CDR3 sequence is CATQMTTGGNSPLHF. For the CDR3, the DNA is TGCGCCACGCAGATGACGACAGGGGGCAATTCACCCCTCCACTTT. The chain uses TRBV5-1 and TRBJ1-6; 10 bases are a match to TRBD1. This CDR3 is built from 15 residues. J lost 7 bases, V lost 9 bases, and 10 bases had no gene match. Germline V gives CDR1 SGHRS, CDR2 YFSETQ.

This rearrangement joins TRBV19 to TRBJ1-2; 8 nucleotides match TRBD1. The CDR3 has 16 amino acids. Germline CDR1 and CDR2: LNHDA and SQIVND (reference sequence). J was trimmed by 3 bases and V by 5 bases; bases with no gene match: 11. DNA of the CDR3: TGTGCCAGTAGTCCCCTTGGACAGGGTGTCGACTATGGCTACACCTTC. Translation: CASSPLGQGVDYGYTF.

The V call is TRBV20-1, the J call TRBJ2-1, with unresolved D. The CDR3 length is 11 residues. CDR1 DFQATT and CDR2 SNEGSKA come from the germline V gene (reference sequence). V lost 4 bases and J 8 bases, leaving 9 bases between the germline ends. Written as DNA, the CDR3 is TGCAGTGCTACCGGGTTCGATGAGCAGTTCTTC. Translation gives CSATGFDEQFF.

This CDR3 reads CASSPDTTEAFF. The CDR3 coding sequence is TGTGCCAGCTCACCGGACACTACTGAAGCTTTCTTT. The chain joins TRBV18 to TRBJ1-1, with D possibly TRBD1 on 5 matching bases. Trimming shortened V by 3 bases and J by 5 bases, and 7 bases separated the two germline ends. The CDR3 totals 12 residues. In germline, CDR1 is KGHSH, CDR2 LQKENI.

The V gene is TRBV6-2 or TRBV6-3, the J gene TRBJ2-7, with a tentative D call TRBD1 (6 bases). The V end lost 4 bases, the J end lost 0 bases, and 10 bases lay between the germline ends. The germline gives CDR1 MNHEY, CDR2 SVGEGT. There are 14 residues in the CDR3. CDR3 DNA sequence: TGTGCCAGCAGTTTGACAGGACCCTCCTACGAGCAGTACTTC. As protein: CASSLTGPSYEQYF.

The J gene is TRBJ1-2, the V gene TRBV6-2 or TRBV6-3; D not resolved. From germline, CDR1 is MNHEY and CDR2 SVGEGT. The CDR3 extends over 15 amino acids. V shed 2 bases and J shed 3 bases, with 13 bases lying between them. CDR3 amino acids: CASSYLEGRDYGYTF. The CDR3 nucleotides read TGTGCCAGCAGTTACCTTGAGGGTCGTGACTATGGCTACACCTTC.

The genes are TRBV5-1 and TRBJ2-1, with 10 bases aligning to TRBD2. This CDR3 has 14 amino acids. V lost 3 bases, J lost 6 bases, and 3 bases stayed unmatched. CDR1 and CDR2 from the germline V gene are SGHRS and YFSETQ. Written as DNA, the CDR3 is TGCGCCAGCAGCTACCGGACTAGCGGCAATGAGCAGTTCTTC. This codes for CASSYRTSGNEQFF. Full variable domain (missing parts from reference TRBV5-1 and TRBJ2-1): KAGVTQTPRYLIKTRGQQVTLSCSPISGHRSVSWYQQTPGQGLQFLFEYFSETQRNKGNFPGRFSGRQFSNSRSEMNVSTLELGDSALYLCASSYRTSGNEQFFGPGTRLTVL.

The chain joins TRBV27 to TRBJ2-1; the match to TRBD2 covers 13 bases. CDR3 length: 22 amino acids. With V trimmed by 2 bases and J by 0 bases, 16 bases remained unmatched. The germline gives CDR1 MNHEY, CDR2 SMNVEV (reference sequence). The CDR3: CASSLDPRTSGSSLSSYNEQFF. For the CDR3, the DNA is TGTGCCAGCAGTTTAGACCCCAGGACTAGCGGGAGTTCGTTAAGCTCCTACAATGAGCAGTTCTTC.

V gene TRBV6-5 combines with J gene TRBJ1-5; 8 nucleotides align to TRBD1. Germline V CDR1 and CDR2: MNHEY, SVGAGI. The junction had 7 bases not matched to a gene; V was cut back by 6 bases and J by 6 bases. The CDR3 is made up of 14 amino acids. CDR3 DNA: TGTGCCAGCAGCCCCGGACAGGGAGGTCAGCCCCAGCATTTT. Its translation is CASSPGQGGQPQHF.

This chain joins TRBV5-1 and TRBJ1-6, with TRBD1 matching 9 bases. This CDR3 contains 15 residues. Germline lookup yields CDR1 SGHRS and CDR2 YFSETQ. With 4 bases clipped from V and 6 bases from J, the junction kept 5 bases outside the gene matches. The CDR3 loop reads CASSEPGQGNSPLHF. CDR3 nucleotides: TGCGCCAGCAGCGAACCGGGACAGGGTAATTCACCCCTCCACTTT.

The V and J genes are TRBV7-3 and TRBJ2-7; TRBD1 matches 8 bases. CDR1 is SGHTA and CDR2 is FQGTGA in the germline V gene. The CDR3 runs 15 residues. Trimming at V came to 5 bases and at J to 2 bases, leaving 8 bases not matched to a gene. The CDR3 spells CASSQAGQGPYEQYF. In DNA form, the CDR3 reads TGTGCCAGCAGCCAGGCAGGACAGGGCCCCTACGAGCAGTACTTC.

The J gene is TRBJ1-5, the V gene TRBV7-6; D perhaps matches TRBD1 (5 bases). The CDR3 runs to 13 residues. V was trimmed by 3 bases and J by 5 bases, leaving 8 bases between them. Germline V CDR1 and CDR2: SGHVS, FNYEAQ. CDR3 amino acids: CASSFQGHQPQHF. Written as DNA, the CDR3 is TGTGCCAGCAGCTTTCAGGGCCATCAGCCCCAGCATTTT.

This sequence joins TRBV14 and TRBJ2-7; 9 bases match TRBD2. The germline V gene has CDR1 SGHDN and CDR2 FVKESK. V lost 4 bases to trimming and J lost 1 base; unmatched junction nucleotides: 11. CDR3 length: 17 amino acids. The CDR3, as DNA: TGTGCCAGCAGCCGAGGACTAGCGTTACGCCGTTCCTACGAGCAGTACTTC. It codes for CASSRGLALRRSYEQYF.

The V call is TRBV9, the J call TRBJ2-7; 8 bases align to TRBD2. Germline CDR1 is SGDLS and CDR2 is YYNGEE. J lost 4 bases, V lost 4 bases, and 4 bases had no gene match. CDR3 length: 13 residues. CDR3 DNA: TGTGCCAGCAGCTCTCGGGGGGGTTACGAGCAGTACTTC. This gives the protein CASSSRGGYEQYF.

This clone was seen just once. The chain joins TRBV7-2 to TRBJ1-2, with 9 bases aligning to TRBD1. CDR3 size: 13 residues. V was pared by 5 bases and J by 7 bases, with 5 bases of the junction left unmatched. Germline CDR1 SGHTA, CDR2 FQGNSA. CDR3 residues: CASSQRTGAGYTF. DNA of the CDR3: TGTGCCAGCAGCCAAAGGACAGGGGCTGGCTACACCTTC.